These 14 T cell receptor beta chains were all obtained from the same sample, sequenced in a study of PD-L1 blockade in urothelial cancer (dated by TCRdb to the late 2010s). Receptor amplification or capture employed the immunoSEQ multiplex PCR assay. TCRdb re-hosts the immuneACCESS table, in-frame sequences only. Its copies lack some clones; in the studies checked, an unresolved V gene accounts for under half of them, and the cause for the rest is not known. This sample is represented by 40,000 to 50,000 clones; about 90% of them were singletons. In total, the top ten clones hold 8.5% to 12% of the sample. The time point label, read with the paper, signifies: peripheral blood 6 weeks after treatment start. The specimen comprised PBMCs, sampled around atezolizumab (anti-PD-L1) treatment. Receptors originate from a man in his sixties with urothelial cancer.

The chain carries TRBV27 and TRBJ1-2, with 11 bases matching TRBD1. Germline values: CDR1 MNHEY, CDR2 SMNVEV (reference sequence). V lost 6 bases and J lost 4; bases outside the gene matches: 10. The CDR3 consists of 16 residues. CDR3: CASSSIGTGGRYGYTF. Written as DNA, the CDR3 is TGTGCCAGCAGCAGTATTGGGACAGGGGGACGCTATGGCTACACCTTC.

The gene calls are TRBV7-9 and TRBJ2-7, with D maybe TRBD1 (5 bases). This CDR3 spans 14 amino acids. The germline V gene has CDR1 SEHNR and CDR2 FQNEAQ (reference sequence). V was pared by 5 bases and J by 2 bases, with 13 bases between. CDR3 residues: CASSVGAPAYEQYF. The CDR3 coding sequence is TGTGCCAGCAGCGTAGGGGCCCCAGCCTACGAGCAGTACTTC.

The chain carries TRBV11-2 and TRBJ1-1, with TRBD1 identical over 8 bases. Germline V gene sequence: CDR1 SGHAT, CDR2 FQNNGV. The CDR3 totals 14 residues. Trimming removed 5 bases from V and 1 base from J; junction bases left unmatched: 3. CDR3 nucleotide sequence: TGTGCCAGCAGCCAAGACAGGGGGAACACTGAAGCTTTCTTT. The encoded protein is CASSQDRGNTEAFF.

The CDR3: CASSTRDRGLYGYTF. CDR3 DNA: TGTGCCAGCAGTACCCGGGACAGGGGACTCTATGGCTACACCTTC. This chain uses TRBV5-4 with TRBJ1-2; 10 bases map to TRBD1. Germline V CDR1 and CDR2: SGHNT, YYREEE (reference sequence). This CDR3 comprises 15 residues. The ends lost 5 bases at V and 4 bases at J; junction bases unmatched: 8.

The chain uses TRBV6-1 and TRBJ1-4; unclear D gene. From germline, CDR1 is MNHNS and CDR2 SASEGT. This CDR3 is built from 15 residues. V lost 2 bases, J lost 0 bases, and 7 bases lay in between. CDR3 loop: CASSETTTTNEKLFF. CDR3 sequence (DNA): TGTGCCAGCAGTGAAACTACTACAACTAATGAAAAACTGTTTTTT.

V is TRBV19 and J is TRBJ1-1, with D unclear. V was cut by 3 bases and J by 3 bases, with 11 bases left in between. Per the germline V gene, CDR1 is LNHDA and CDR2 is SQIVND (reference sequence). This CDR3 comprises 14 residues. The CDR3 DNA follows: TGTGCCAGTAGTATTCGGTCGGCGGACACTGAAGCTTTCTTT. Amino acids: CASSIRSADTEAFF.

The J gene is TRBJ1-4, the V gene TRBV4-2; 8 nucleotides agree with TRBD1. The V gene end was trimmed by 6 bases and the J gene end by 3 bases; junction bases not matched to a gene: 3. This CDR3 comprises 14 residues. Looked up from germline, CDR1 is LGHNA and CDR2 is YNFKEQ. CDR3 loop: CASRPQGANEKLFF. The CDR3 coding sequence is TGTGCCAGCAGACCACAGGGGGCTAATGAAAAACTGTTTTTT.

V is TRBV5-4 and J is TRBJ1-1, with TRBD1 identical over 8 bases. The CDR3 has 15 amino acids. After removal of 6 bases from V and 3 bases from J, the junction contained 10 bases not matched to a gene. From germline, CDR1 is SGHNT and CDR2 YYREEE (reference sequence). The CDR3: CASNQHGTGDTEAFF. The CDR3 DNA reads TGTGCCAGCAACCAGCACGGGACAGGAGACACTGAAGCTTTCTTT.

The chain links TRBV15 to TRBJ1-5; maybe TRBD1 (5 bases). CDR3 length: 17 amino acids. Between the trimmed V and J ends, which lost 0 bases and 3 bases, there was a span of 15 bases. CDR1 LNHNV and CDR2 YYDKDF come from the germline V gene (reference sequence). For the CDR3, the DNA is TGTGCCACCAGCAGAGATCGGGTAGAGGGACTCAATCAGCCCCAGCATTTT. It is translated as CATSRDRVEGLNQPQHF. Based on the CDR3 plus reference TRBV15 and TRBJ1-5, the full variable domain is DAMVIQNPRYQVTQFGKPVTLSCSQTLNHNVMYWYQQKSSQAPKLLFHYYDKDFNNEADTPDNFQSRRPNTSFCFLDIRSPGLGDTAMYLCATSRDRVEGLNQPQHFGDGTRLSIL.

V and J are TRBV6-5 and TRBJ2-7; the D gene is possibly TRBD2 (6 bases). Germline V CDR1 and CDR2: MNHEY, SVGAGI. V dropped 10 bases and J dropped 0 bases, with 13 bases sitting between them. CDR3 length: 13 amino acids. CDR3 bases: TGTGCCACCCTTGCTAGCGACTCCTACGAGCAGTACTTC. Its translation is CATLASDSYEQYF.

The chain uses TRBV5-6 and TRBJ2-7; maybe TRBD1 (5 bases). CDR1 is SGHDT and CDR2 is YYEEEE in the germline V gene. V lost 0 bases to trimming and J lost 5 bases, with 6 bases between them. CDR3 length: 12 residues. The CDR3 sequence is CASSLVGDEQYF. The CDR3 coding sequence is TGTGCCAGCAGCTTGGTAGGGGACGAGCAGTACTTC.

The genes are TRBV7-8 and TRBJ1-1; D is possibly TRBD1 (6 bases). The germline V gene encodes CDR1 SGHVS and CDR2 FQNEAQ. Trimming took 4 bases from V and 0 from J, leaving 15 bases between them. CDR3 length: 16 residues. The CDR3 nucleotides read TGTGCCAGCAGCTCCCTCACAGGGTGGATGAACACTGAAGCTTTCTTT. Translated, it gives CASSSLTGWMNTEAFF.

The chain has TRBV19 and TRBJ1-5, with TRBD1 matching 7 bases. Trimming at V came to 7 bases and at J to 0 bases, leaving 6 bases not matched to a gene. The length of the CDR3 is 15 residues. CDR1 and CDR2 from the germline V gene are LNHDA and SQIVND (reference sequence). For the CDR3, the DNA is TGTGCCAGTACTACAGGGGCGCGTAGCAATCAGCCCCAGCATTTT. This translates into CASTTGARSNQPQHF.

The chain combines TRBV19 with TRBJ1-2; the D gene is possibly TRBD1 (6 bases). From germline, CDR1 is LNHDA and CDR2 SQIVND (reference sequence). The CDR3 consists of 16 residues. The ends were cut back, 4 bases at V and 8 bases at J, with 23 bases in the middle. CDR3 bases: TGTGCCAGTAGTACCCTACCGGAACAGGGAGAACACGGCTACACCTTC. Translation: CASSTLPEQGEHGYTF. Combining the CDR3 with reference TRBV19 and TRBJ1-2 gives the whole variable domain DGGITQSPKYLFRKEGQNVTLSCEQNLNHDAMYWYRQDPGQGLRLIYYSQIVNDFQKGDIAEGYSVSREKKESFPLTVTSAQKNPTAFYLCASSTLPEQGEHGYTFGSGTRLTVV.